This T cell receptor beta chain is from a study of T cell changes during pregnancy in multiple sclerosis (dated by TCRdb to the late 2010s). About the full investigation: The study examined how the T cell repertoire changed over the course of pregnancy in women with multiple sclerosis.

Library generation was performed with the immunoSEQ multiplex PCR assay. Sourced from immuneACCESS, this table was stored by TCRdb with only in-frame sequences that have V and J called. A share of the clones is absent; for the studies checked, an unresolved V gene accounts for under half, and the remainder has no known explanation. The sample table shows around 51,000 clones, and around 93% are seen once. Around 2% of the sample rests with the top ten. As regards this clone: What antigen it recognizes has not been identified. Base quality data are lacking; no much larger clone is found one base away.

The CDR3 runs 15 residues from the cysteine to the phenylalanine. The read is trimmed to its CDR3 DNA, 45 bases read in frame from base 1. The V and J ends are trimmed by 5 bases and 0 bases, leaving 11 bases between them. Taken from the germline V gene (reference sequence), the CDR1 and CDR2 loops are SEHNR and FQNEAQ. The chain uses TRBV7-9 and TRBJ2-1, with the D gene not clear enough to name. The material sequenced was peripheral blood, taken in the second trimester of pregnancy. The receptor was isolated from a female donor with multiple sclerosis, enrolled in a pregnancy study. The DNA sequence is given as TGTGCCAGCAGCAACTCTCGAAGCTCCTACAATGAGCAGTTCTTC. This encodes CASSNSRSSYNEQFF.